These 20 T cell receptor beta chains originate from one sample sequenced in a study of cytomegalovirus exposure and HLA in healthy donors. The PCR had 60 Vbeta and 13 Jbeta primers. Sequencing was performed with immunoSEQ multiplex PCR; in TCRdb, only in-frame clones are kept and a portion is missing. Counted here are about 80,000 clones, 75% occurring once; the ten biggest clones make up more than 7%. The sample comprised PBMCs. The receptors come from a woman in her thirties or forties in good health and CMV-seronegative.

This clone was seen only a few times. This chain joins TRBV7-9 and TRBJ2-1; 10 bases align to TRBD1. Per the germline V gene, CDR1 is SEHNR and CDR2 is FQNEAQ (reference sequence). This CDR3 spans 16 amino acids. The trim removed 5 bases at V and 3 bases at J, leaving 7 bases unmatched. CDR3 bases: TGTGCCAGCAGCCCCACAGGACAGGGGGTCTACAATGAGCAGTTCTTC. Translated, it gives CASSPTGQGVYNEQFF.

The chain is built from TRBV5-1 and TRBJ2-7; 9 bases align to TRBD1. This CDR3 contains 13 residues. The V and J ends lost 6 bases and 3 bases, in that order; junction bases with no gene match: 4. Germline V gives CDR1 SGHRS, CDR2 YFSETQ. For the CDR3, the DNA is TGCGCCAGCACGCCGGGACAGGGCTACGAGCAGTACTTC. Its translation is CASTPGQGYEQYF. Full variable domain (missing parts from reference TRBV5-1 and TRBJ2-7): KAGVTQTPRYLIKTRGQQVTLSCSPISGHRSVSWYQQTPGQGLQFLFEYFSETQRNKGNFPGRFSGRQFSNSRSEMNVSTLELGDSALYLCASTPGQGYEQYFGPGTRLTVT.

V gene TRBV2 combines with J gene TRBJ1-2, with D hard to call. The CDR3 runs 14 residues. The germline V and J ends were trimmed by 7 bases and 2 bases, with 14 bases remaining between them. Germline CDR1 reads SNHLY; CDR2 reads FYNNEI. CDR3 residues: CASTPQQANYGYTF. Here the CDR3 DNA reads TGTGCCAGCACTCCCCAGCAAGCGAACTATGGCTACACCTTC. The full variable domain, completed using reference TRBV2 and TRBJ1-2, is EPEVTQTPSHQVTQMGQEVILRCVPISNHLYFYWYRQILGQKVEFLVSFYNNEISEKSEIFDDQFSVERPDGSNFTLKIRSTKLEDSAMYFCASTPQQANYGYTFGSGTRLTVV.

The J gene is TRBJ1-5, the V gene TRBV5-8, with a possible D match to TRBD1 (5 bases). Trimming removed 3 bases at V and 2 bases at J, with 9 bases between. CDR3 length: 14 residues. CDR1 is SGHTS and CDR2 is YDEGEE in the germline V gene. CDR3 bases: TGTGCCAGCAGCTCCGGAGGGGGCAATCAGCCCCAGCATTTT. The encoded protein is CASSSGGGNQPQHF.

V usage is TRBV19 and J usage is TRBJ1-5; TRBD1 agrees at 8 bases. Germline lookup yields CDR1 LNHDA and CDR2 SQIVND (reference sequence). The CDR3 consists of 16 residues. The junction had 19 bases not matched to a gene; V was cut back by 10 bases and J by 8 bases. The CDR3 spells CAISGRADRELEPQHF. CDR3 bases: TGTGCCATCTCGGGGAGGGCGGACAGGGAGTTGGAGCCCCAGCATTTT.

Notes on this clone: Other nucleotide sequences from this sample produce the same CDR3. The chain recombines TRBV7-3 with TRBJ2-3; TRBD1 matches at 7 bases. This CDR3 spans 16 amino acids. From germline, CDR1 is SGHTA and CDR2 FQGTGA. The trim removed 3 bases at V and 0 bases at J, leaving 6 bases unmatched. This CDR3 reads CASSLGQFISTDTQYF. CDR3 DNA sequence: TGTGCCAGCAGCTTGGGACAGTTTATTAGCACAGATACGCAGTATTTT.

This clone was seen more than once but under ten times. The gene calls are TRBV12-5 and TRBJ2-3; 9 bases match TRBD1. Germline V lookup: CDR1 LGHNT, CDR2 FRNRAP. V shed 2 bases, J shed 13 bases, and the junction held 16 bases outside the gene matches. The CDR3 covers 16 residues. The chain's CDR3 is CASGLSIVGQGRWKYF. The CDR3 nucleotides read TGTGCTAGTGGTTTGAGTATTGTGGGACAGGGTCGGTGGAAGTATTTT.

The chain is built from TRBV13 and TRBJ2-7, with 9 bases identical to TRBD2. The length of the CDR3 is 17 residues. J lost 3 bases, V lost 3 bases, and 12 bases had no gene match. CDR1 and CDR2 from the germline V gene are PRHDT and FYEKMQ (reference sequence). Here the CDR3 DNA reads TGTGCCAGCAGCTTTATTGGGTTAGCGGGGGAAAACTACGAGCAGTACTTC. Translating gives CASSFIGLAGENYEQYF.

The chain has TRBV5-1 and TRBJ2-7; 16 bases line up with TRBD2. This CDR3 is 16 amino acids long. Germline CDR1 SGHRS, CDR2 YFSETQ. After removal of 4 bases from V and 5 bases from J, the junction contained 6 bases not matched to a gene. Here the CDR3 reads CASSPGLAGGIDEQYF. The CDR3 DNA reads TGCGCCAGCAGCCCGGGACTAGCGGGAGGGATCGACGAGCAGTACTTC.

The gene calls are TRBV7-3 and TRBJ2-2; the D is unclear. The V gene lost 1 base and the J gene lost 7 bases, with 7 bases spanning the gap. Germline CDR1 is SGHTA and CDR2 is FQGTGA. CDR3 length equals 13 residues. This CDR3 reads CASSLSADGELFF. CDR3 DNA sequence: TGTGCCAGCAGCTTAAGTGCGGACGGGGAGCTGTTTTTT.

The chain's CDR3 is CASSPGGYGYTF. CDR3 DNA: TGTGCCAGCAGCCCGGGGGGGTATGGCTACACCTTC. The chain has TRBV6-1 and TRBJ1-2, with a tentative D call TRBD1 (5 bases). V lost 6 bases and J 5 bases, leaving 10 bases between the germline ends. The CDR3 is 12 residues long. Per germline, CDR1 MNHNS and CDR2 SASEGT.

The V call is TRBV27, the J call TRBJ1-1, with a possible D match to TRBD1 (6 bases). Trimming took 8 bases from V and 7 from J, leaving 14 bases between them. The germline V gene encodes CDR1 MNHEY and CDR2 SMNVEV (reference sequence). This CDR3 is built from 12 residues. This chain's CDR3 is CASGLGHNEAFF. The CDR3 region has the DNA TGTGCCAGCGGACTGGGACACAATGAAGCTTTCTTT.

The chain links TRBV12-5 to TRBJ1-2; D might be TRBD1 (6 bases). This CDR3 has 16 amino acids. Deletions cut 3 bases from V and 4 bases from J, with 18 bases between. CDR1 LGHNT and CDR2 FRNRAP come from the germline V gene. The CDR3 DNA follows: TGTGCTAGTGGTTTACTCGTTTCGGCAGGGGCCTATGGCTACACCTTC. Its protein is CASGLLVSAGAYGYTF.

This chain links TRBV6-4 with TRBJ1-1; possible D gene TRBD1, 6 bases. Per the germline V gene, CDR1 is MRHNA and CDR2 is SNTAGT. Between the trimmed V and J ends, which lost 6 bases and 4 bases, there was a span of 12 bases. The CDR3 is made up of 13 amino acids. The chain's CDR3 is CASRVRGSTEAFF. CDR3 nucleotide sequence: TGTGCCAGCAGGGTCAGGGGTAGCACTGAAGCTTTCTTT.

The V call is TRBV7-2, the J call TRBJ2-3, with 15 bases aligning to TRBD2. CDR1 is SGHTA and CDR2 is FQGNSA in the germline V gene. V shed 5 bases and J 6 bases; nucleotides not matched to a gene: 6. This CDR3 comprises 16 residues. The CDR3 is CASSPPGLAGGDTQYF. The CDR3 DNA follows: TGTGCCAGCAGCCCTCCGGGACTAGCGGGAGGCGATACGCAGTATTTT.

CDR3 amino acids: CASNLAGGNGELFF. The DNA for the CDR3 is TGTGCCAGCAATCTAGCGGGAGGAAACGGGGAGCTGTTTTTT. The chain joins TRBV6-6 to TRBJ2-2, with 11 bases aligning to TRBD2. The length of the CDR3 is 14 residues. Unmatched junction bases numbered 5, after V lost 7 bases and J lost 7 bases. Germline CDR1 is MNHNY and CDR2 is SVGAGI (reference sequence).

CDR3 loop: CASTKVPTDTQYF. In nucleotides, the CDR3 is TGTGCCAGCACTAAAGTCCCCACAGATACGCAGTATTTT. The V gene is TRBV9, the J gene TRBJ2-3, with D unclear. Germline V gene sequence: CDR1 SGDLS, CDR2 YYNGEE. The CDR3 length is 13 residues. Trimming removed 6 bases at V and 2 bases at J, with 10 bases between.

This clone was observed a single time. This sequence joins TRBV29-1 and TRBJ1-4; 12 bases fit TRBD1. The CDR3 totals 14 residues. The germline gives CDR1 SQVTM, CDR2 ANQGSEA. Trimming took 7 bases from V and 15 from J; bases not matched to a gene: 15. CDR3 bases: TGCAGCGCCACCGTCGGGGACAGGGGGCGACTTTTGTTTTTT. Its protein product is CSATVGDRGRLLFF. The full variable domain, with the rest looked up from reference TRBV29-1 and TRBJ1-4, is SAVISQKPSRDICQRGTSLTIQCQVDSQVTMMFWYRQQPGQSLTLIATANQGSEATYESGFVIDKFPISRPNLTFSTLTVSNMSPEDSSIYLCSATVGDRGRLLFFGSGTQLSVL.

The rearrangement uses TRBV27 and TRBJ2-7; D might be TRBD2 (5 bases). The CDR3 is 14 residues long. Trimming removed 2 bases at V and 0 bases at J, with 8 bases between. Germline V gene sequence: CDR1 MNHEY, CDR2 SMNVEV (reference sequence). The CDR3, as DNA: TGTGCCAGCAGTTTACGGGAAGACTCCTACGAGCAGTACTTC. Translated, it gives CASSLREDSYEQYF.

This chain joins TRBV29-1 and TRBJ2-1; 8 bases agree with TRBD2. CDR1 is SQVTM, CDR2 ANQGSEA, per germline. V lost 5 bases and J lost 10; bases outside the gene matches: 10. There are 13 residues in the CDR3. The DNA for the CDR3 is TGCAGCGTTCGCGGGACTAGATTGAGCGAGCAGTTCTTC. Protein sequence: CSVRGTRLSEQFF.